This T cell receptor beta chain was obtained from a study of cytomegalovirus exposure and HLA in healthy donors. Study conclusions and caveats: A list of 164 TCR beta chains associated with cytomegalovirus was given. Across donors, most TCRs were seen rarely, yet some public ones were widespread.

This clone was counted a single time. The antigen remains undetermined. V shed 5 bases and J shed 3 bases, with 8 bases lying between them. The CDR3 runs 13 residues. CDR1 and CDR2 from the germline V gene are SGHTA and FQGNSA. Measured with immunoSEQ multiplex PCR; TCRdb has only the in-frame clones, and not every one. The sample gives roughly 120,000 clones, roughly 89% of which show up once; around 2% is in the top ten. The donors were members of the validation cohort, which comprised 120 subjects and was separate from the first cohort of about 700 subjects. Sequenced: PBMCs. The chain employs TRBV7-2 and TRBJ2-1, with D unresolved. The clonotype originates from a woman younger than 30 in good health and CMV-seronegative. Written as DNA, the CDR3 is TGTGCCAGCAGCCCCCAATTCTACAATGAGCAGTTCTTC. It specifies CASSPQFYNEQFF.